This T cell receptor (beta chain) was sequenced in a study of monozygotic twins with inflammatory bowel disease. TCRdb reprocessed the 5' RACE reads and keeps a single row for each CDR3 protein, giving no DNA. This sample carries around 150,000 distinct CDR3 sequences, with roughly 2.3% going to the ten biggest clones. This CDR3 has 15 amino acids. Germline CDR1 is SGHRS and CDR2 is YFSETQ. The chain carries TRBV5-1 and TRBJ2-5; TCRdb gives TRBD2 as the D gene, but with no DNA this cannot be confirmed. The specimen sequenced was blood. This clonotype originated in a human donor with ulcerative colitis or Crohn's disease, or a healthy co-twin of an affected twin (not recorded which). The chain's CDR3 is CASSFTLAGEETQYF.